This T cell receptor beta chain emerged from a study of blood T cells in healthy people across ages. The CDR3 spans 18 residues. Trimming removed 0 bases at V and 5 bases at J, with 22 bases between. Germline V gene lookup returns CDR1 MNHEY and CDR2 SVGAGI. Healthy Caucasian individuals from Russia aged about 6 to 95 were enrolled as donors. Per sample, at least 5 micrograms of total RNA were extracted. A second roughly 7 to 12 cycle PCR used barcoded and J-beta primers. TCRdb itself ran the 5' RACE reads through MiXCR, one entry per CDR3 protein. The data show 1.8 million or so distinct CDR3 sequences, about two fifths seen once.

The receptor comes from a human donor in good health. The sequencing input was blood. This sequence joins TRBV6-5 and TRBJ2-5; D may match TRBD1 or TRBD2 (6 bases each). The CDR3 reads CASSYSVSGAASLETQYF. The CDR3 region has the DNA TGTGCCAGCAGTTACTCGGTTTCGGGGGCAGCAAGCTTGGAGACCCAGTACTTC.